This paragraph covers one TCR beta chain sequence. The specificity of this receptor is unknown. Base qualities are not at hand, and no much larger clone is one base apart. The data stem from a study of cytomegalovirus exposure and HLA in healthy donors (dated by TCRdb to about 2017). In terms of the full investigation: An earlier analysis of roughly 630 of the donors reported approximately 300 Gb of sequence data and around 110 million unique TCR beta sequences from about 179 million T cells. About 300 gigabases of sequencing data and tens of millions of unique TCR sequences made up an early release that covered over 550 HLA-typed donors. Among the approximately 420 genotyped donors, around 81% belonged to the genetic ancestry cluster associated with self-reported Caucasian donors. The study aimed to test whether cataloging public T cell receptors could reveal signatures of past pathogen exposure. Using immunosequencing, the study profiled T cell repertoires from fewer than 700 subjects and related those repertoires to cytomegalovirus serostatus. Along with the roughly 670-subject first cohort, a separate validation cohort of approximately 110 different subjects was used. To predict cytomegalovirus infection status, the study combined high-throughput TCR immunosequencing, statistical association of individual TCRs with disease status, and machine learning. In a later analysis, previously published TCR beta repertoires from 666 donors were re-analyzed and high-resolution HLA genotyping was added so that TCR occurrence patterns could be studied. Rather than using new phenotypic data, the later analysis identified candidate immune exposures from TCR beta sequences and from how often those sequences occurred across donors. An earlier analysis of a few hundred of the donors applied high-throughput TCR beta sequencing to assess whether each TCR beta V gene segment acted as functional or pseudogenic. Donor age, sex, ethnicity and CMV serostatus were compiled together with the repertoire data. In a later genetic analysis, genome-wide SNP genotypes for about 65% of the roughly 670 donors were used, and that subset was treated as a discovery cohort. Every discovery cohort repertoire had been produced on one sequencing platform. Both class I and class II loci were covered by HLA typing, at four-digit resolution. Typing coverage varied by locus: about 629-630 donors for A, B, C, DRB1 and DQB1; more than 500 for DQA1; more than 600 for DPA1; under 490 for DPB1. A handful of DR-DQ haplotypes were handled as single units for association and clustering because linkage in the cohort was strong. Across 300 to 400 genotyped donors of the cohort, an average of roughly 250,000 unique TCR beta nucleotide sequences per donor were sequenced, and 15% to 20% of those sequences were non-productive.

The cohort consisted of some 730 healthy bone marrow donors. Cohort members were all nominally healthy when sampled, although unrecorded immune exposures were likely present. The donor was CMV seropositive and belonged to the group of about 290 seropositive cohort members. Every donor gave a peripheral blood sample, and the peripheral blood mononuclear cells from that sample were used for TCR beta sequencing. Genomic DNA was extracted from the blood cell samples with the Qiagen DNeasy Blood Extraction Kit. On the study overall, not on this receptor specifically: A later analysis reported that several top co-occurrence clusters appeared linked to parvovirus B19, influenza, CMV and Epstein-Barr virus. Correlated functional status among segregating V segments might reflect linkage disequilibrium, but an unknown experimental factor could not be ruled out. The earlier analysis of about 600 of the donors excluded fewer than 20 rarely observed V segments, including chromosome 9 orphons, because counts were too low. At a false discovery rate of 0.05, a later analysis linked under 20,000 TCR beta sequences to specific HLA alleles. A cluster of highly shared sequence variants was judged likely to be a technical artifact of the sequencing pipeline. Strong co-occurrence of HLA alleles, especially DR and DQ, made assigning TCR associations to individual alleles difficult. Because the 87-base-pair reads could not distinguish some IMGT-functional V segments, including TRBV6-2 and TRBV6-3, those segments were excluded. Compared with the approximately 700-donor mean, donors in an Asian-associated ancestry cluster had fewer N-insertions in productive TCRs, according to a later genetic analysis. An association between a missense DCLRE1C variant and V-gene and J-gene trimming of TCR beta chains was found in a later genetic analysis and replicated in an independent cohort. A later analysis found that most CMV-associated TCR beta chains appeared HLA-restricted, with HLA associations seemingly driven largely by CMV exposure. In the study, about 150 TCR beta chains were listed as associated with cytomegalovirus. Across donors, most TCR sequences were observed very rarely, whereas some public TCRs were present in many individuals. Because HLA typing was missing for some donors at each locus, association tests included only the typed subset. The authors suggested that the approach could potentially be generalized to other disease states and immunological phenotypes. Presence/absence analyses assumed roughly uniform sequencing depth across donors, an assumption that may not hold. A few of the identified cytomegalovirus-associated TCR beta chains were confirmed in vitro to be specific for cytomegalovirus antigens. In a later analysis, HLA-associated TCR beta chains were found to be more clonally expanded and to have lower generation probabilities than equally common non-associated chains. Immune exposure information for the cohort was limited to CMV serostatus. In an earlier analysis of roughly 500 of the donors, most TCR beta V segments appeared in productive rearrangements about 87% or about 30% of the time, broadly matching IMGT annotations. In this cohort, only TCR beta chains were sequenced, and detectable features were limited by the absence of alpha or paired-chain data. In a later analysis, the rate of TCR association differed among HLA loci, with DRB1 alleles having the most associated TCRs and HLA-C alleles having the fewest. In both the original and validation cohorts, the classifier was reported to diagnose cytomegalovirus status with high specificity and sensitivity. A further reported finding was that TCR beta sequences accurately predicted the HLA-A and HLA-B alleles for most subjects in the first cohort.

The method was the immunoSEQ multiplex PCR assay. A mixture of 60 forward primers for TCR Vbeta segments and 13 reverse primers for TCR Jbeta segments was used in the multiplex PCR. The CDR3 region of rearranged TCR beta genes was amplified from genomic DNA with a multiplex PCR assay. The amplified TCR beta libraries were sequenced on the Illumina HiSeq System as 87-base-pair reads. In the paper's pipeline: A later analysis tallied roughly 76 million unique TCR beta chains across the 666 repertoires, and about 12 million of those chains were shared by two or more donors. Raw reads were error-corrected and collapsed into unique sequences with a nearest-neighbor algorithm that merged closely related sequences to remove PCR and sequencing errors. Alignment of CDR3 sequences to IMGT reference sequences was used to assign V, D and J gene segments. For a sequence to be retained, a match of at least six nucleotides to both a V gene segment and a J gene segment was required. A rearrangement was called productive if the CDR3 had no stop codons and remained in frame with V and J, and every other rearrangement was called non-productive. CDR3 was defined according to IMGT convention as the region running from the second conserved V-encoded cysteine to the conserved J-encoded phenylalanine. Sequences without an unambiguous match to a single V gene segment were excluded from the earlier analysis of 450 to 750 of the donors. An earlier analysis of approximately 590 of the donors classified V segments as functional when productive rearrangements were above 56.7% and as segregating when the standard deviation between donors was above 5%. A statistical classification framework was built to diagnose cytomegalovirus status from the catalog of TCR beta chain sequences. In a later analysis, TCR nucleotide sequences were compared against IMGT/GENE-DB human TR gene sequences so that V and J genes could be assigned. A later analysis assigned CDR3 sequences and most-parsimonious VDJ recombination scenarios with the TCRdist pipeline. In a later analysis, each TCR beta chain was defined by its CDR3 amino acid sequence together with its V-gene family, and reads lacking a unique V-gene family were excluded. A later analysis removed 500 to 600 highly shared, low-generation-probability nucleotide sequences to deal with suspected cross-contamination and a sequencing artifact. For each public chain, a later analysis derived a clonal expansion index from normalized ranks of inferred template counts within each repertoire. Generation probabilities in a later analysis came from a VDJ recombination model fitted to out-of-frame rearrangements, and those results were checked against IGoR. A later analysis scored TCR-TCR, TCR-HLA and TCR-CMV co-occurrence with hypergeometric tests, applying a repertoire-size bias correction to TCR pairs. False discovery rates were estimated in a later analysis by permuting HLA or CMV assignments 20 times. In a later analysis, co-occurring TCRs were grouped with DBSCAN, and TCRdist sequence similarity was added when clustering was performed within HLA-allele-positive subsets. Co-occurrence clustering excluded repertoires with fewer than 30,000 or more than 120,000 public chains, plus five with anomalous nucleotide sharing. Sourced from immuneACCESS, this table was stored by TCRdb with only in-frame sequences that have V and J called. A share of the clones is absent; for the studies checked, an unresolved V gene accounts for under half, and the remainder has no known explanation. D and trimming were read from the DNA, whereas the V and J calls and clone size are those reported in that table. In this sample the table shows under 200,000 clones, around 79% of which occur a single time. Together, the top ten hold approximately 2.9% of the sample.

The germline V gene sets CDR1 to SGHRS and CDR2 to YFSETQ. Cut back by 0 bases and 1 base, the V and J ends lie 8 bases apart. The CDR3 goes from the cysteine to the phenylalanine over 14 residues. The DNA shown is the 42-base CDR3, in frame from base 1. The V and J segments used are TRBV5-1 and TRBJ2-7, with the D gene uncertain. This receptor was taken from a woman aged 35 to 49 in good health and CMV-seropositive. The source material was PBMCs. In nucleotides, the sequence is TGCGCCAGCAGCTTGGGTGCAGGATCCTACGAGCAGTACTTC. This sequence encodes CASSLGAGSYEQYF.